This entry is about one T cell receptor (beta chain). These data are taken from a study of shared clonotypes between healthy human individuals. Germline V gene lookup returns CDR1 MDHEN and CDR2 SYDVKM. J was trimmed by 3 bases and V by 4 bases; bases with no gene match: 1. This CDR3 is 15 amino acids long. Assay used: immunoSEQ multiplex PCR; TCRdb lists only in-frame clones, some missing. The table shows about 1.5 million clones, with 98% occurring only once. The sample was naive CD4+ T cells sorted from blood. Documented subset: CD45RA+ positively selected. This chain uses TRBV28 with TRBJ2-1; 12 bases match TRBD2. The source is a man aged 25-45 years in good health. The CDR3 spells CASSSTSGGYNEQFF. In DNA, the CDR3 is TGTGCCAGCAGTTCGACTAGCGGGGGCTACAATGAGCAGTTCTTC.